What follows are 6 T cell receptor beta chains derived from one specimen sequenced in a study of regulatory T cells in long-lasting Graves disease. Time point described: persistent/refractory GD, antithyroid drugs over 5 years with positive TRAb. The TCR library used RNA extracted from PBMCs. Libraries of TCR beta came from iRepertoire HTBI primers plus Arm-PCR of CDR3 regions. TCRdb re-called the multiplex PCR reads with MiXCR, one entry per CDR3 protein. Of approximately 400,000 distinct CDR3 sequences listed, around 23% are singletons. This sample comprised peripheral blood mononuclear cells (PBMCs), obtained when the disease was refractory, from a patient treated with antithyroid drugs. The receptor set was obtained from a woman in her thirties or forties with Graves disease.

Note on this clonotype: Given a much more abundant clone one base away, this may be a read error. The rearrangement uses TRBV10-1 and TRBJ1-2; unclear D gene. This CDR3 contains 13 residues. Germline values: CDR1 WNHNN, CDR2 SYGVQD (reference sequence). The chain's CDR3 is CASSDGVGYGYAF. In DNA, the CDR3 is TGCGCCAGCAGTGATGGTGTGGGCTATGGCTACGCCTTC.

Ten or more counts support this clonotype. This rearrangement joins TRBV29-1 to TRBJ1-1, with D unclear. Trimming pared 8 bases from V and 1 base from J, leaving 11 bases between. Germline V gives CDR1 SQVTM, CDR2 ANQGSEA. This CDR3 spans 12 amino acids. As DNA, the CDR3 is TGCAGCTCCCGCGGGAGGAACACTGAAGCTTTCTTT. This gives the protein CSSRGRNTEAFF.

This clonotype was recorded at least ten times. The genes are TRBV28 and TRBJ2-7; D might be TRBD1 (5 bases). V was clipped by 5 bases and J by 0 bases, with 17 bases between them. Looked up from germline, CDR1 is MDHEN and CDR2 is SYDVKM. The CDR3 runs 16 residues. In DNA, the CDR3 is TGTGCCAGCAGTACTCAAGACAGTGTAAGCTCCTACGAGCAGTACTTC. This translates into CASSTQDSVSSYEQYF.

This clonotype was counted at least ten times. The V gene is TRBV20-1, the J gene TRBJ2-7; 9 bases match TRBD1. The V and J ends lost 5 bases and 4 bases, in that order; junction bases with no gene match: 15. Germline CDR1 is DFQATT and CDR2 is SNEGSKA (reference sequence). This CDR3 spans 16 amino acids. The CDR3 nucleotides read TGCAGTGCTGAGTCCCGGGACAGGGTTAGGACGTACGAGCAGTACTTC. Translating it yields CSAESRDRVRTYEQYF.

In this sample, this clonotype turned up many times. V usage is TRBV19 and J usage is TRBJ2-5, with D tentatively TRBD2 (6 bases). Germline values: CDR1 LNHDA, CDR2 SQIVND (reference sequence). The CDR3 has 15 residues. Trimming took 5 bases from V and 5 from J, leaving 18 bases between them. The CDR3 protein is CASSPGTLSSETQYF. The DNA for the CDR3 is TGTGCCAGTAGTCCCGGGACTCTGTCATCCGAGACCCAGTACTTC.

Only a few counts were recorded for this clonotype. The DNA for the CDR3 is TGTGCCAGCAGTTATGGCACTAGCGGGAGTGGATCCTACAATGAGCAGTTCTTC. Its translation is CASSYGTSGSGSYNEQFF. V gene TRBV6-2 or TRBV6-3 combines with J gene TRBJ2-1, with 11 nucleotides matching TRBD2. There are 18 residues in the CDR3. Germline V gene lookup returns CDR1 MNHEY and CDR2 SVGEGT. The V gene end was trimmed by 3 bases and the J gene end by 1 base; junction bases not matched to a gene: 8.